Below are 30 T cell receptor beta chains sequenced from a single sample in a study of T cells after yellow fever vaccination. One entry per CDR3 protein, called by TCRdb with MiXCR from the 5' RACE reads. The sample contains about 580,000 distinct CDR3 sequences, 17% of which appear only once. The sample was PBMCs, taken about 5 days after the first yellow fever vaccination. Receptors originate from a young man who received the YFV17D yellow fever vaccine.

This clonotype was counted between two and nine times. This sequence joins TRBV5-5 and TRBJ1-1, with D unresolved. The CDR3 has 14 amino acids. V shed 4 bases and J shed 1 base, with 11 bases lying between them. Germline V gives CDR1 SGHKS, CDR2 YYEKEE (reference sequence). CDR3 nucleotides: TGTGCCAGCAGCCCCATGGCAGGGAACACTGAAGCTTTCTTT. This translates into CASSPMAGNTEAFF.

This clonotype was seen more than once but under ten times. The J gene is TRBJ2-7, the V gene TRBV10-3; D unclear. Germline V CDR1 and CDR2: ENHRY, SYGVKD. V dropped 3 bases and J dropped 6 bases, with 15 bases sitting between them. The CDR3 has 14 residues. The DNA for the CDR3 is TGTGCCATCAGTGATTCCCTCTACGGATCCGAGCAGTACGTC. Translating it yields CAISDSLYGSEQYV.

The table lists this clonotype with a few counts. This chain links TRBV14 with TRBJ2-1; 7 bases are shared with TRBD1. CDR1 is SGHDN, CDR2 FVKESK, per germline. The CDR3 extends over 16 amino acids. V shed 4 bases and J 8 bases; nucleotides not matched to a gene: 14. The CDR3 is CASSPGQYFGSDEQFF. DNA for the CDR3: TGTGCCAGCAGCCCGGGACAGTATTTCGGATCTGATGAGCAGTTCTTC.

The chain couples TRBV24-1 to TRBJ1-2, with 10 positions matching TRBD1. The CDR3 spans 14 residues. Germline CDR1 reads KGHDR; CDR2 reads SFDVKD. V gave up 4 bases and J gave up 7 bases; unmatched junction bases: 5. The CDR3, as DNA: TGTGCCACCAGTGACCGTTGGACAGGGGGTGGCTACACCTTC. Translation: CATSDRWTGGGYTF.

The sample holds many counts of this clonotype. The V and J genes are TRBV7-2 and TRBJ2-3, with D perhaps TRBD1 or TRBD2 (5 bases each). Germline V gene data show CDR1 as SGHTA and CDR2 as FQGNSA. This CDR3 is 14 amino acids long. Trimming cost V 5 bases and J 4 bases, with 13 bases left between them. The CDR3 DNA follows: TGTGCCAGCAGCCGGGACCCCTCAGCAGATACGCAGTATTTT. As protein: CASSRDPSADTQYF.

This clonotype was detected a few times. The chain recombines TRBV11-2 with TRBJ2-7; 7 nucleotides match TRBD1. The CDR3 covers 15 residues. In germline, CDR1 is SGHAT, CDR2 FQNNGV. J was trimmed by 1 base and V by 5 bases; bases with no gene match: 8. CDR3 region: CASSEDRAPSYEQYF. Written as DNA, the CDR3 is TGTGCCAGCAGCGAAGACAGGGCGCCATCCTACGAGCAGTACTTC.

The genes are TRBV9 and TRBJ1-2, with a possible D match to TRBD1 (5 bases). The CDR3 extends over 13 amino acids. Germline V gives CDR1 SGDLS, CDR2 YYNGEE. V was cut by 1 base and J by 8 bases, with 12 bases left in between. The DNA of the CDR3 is TGTGCCAGCAGCGTATGGGAGGGGCAGGGCTACACCTTC. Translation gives CASSVWEGQGYTF.

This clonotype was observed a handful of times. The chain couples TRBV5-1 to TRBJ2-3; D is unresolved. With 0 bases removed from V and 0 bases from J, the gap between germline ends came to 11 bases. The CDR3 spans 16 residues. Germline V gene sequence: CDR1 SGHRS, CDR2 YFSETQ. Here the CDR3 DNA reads TGCGCCAGCAGCTTGGCGGTCTCCACTAGCACAGATACGCAGTATTTT. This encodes CASSLAVSTSTDTQYF.

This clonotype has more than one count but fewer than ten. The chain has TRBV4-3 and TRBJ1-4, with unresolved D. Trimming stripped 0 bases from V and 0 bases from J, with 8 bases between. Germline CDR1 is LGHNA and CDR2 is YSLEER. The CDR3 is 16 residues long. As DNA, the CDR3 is TGCGCCAGCAGCCAAGATTGGGGTGCAACTAATGAAAAACTGTTTTTT. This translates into CASSQDWGATNEKLFF.

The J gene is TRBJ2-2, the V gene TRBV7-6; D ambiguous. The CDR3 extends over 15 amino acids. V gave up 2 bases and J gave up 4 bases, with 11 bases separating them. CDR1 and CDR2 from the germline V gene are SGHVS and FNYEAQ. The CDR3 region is CASSLPPHSTGELFF. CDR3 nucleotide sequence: TGTGCCAGCAGCTTACCCCCCCATAGCACCGGGGAGCTGTTTTTT.

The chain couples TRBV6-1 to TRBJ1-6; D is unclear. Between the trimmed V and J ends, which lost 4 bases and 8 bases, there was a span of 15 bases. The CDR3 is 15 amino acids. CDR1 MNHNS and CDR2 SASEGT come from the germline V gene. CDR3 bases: TGTGCCAGCAGTGCCGGGCTCGCTTGGGATTCACCCCTCCACTTT. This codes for CASSAGLAWDSPLHF.

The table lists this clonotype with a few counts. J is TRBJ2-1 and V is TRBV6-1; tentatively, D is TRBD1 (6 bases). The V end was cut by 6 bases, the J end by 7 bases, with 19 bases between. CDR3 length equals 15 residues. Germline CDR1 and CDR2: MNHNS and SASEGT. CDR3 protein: CASSRYSRGRNEQFF. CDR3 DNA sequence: TGTGCCAGCAGCCGCTACAGCAGGGGACGAAATGAGCAGTTCTTC.

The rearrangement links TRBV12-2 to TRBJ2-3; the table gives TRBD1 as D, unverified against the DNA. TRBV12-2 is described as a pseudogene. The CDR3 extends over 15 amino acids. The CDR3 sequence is CASRPLSEITDTQYF. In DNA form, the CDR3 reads TGTGCAAGTCGCCCCCTCTCTGAAATAACAGATACGCAGTATTTT.

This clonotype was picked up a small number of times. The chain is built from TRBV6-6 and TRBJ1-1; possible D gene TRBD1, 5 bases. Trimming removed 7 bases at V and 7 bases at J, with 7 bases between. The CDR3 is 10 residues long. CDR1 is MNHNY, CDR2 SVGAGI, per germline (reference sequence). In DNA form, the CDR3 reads TGTGCCAGCAAGGGGAATGAAGCTTTCTTT. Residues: CASKGNEAFF.

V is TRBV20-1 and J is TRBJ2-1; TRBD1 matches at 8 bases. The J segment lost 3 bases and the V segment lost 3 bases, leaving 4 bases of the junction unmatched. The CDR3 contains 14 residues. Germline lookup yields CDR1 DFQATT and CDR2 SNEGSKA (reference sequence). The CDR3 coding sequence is TGCAGTGCTAGTGGGACAGGAGTCTACAATGAGCAGTTCTTC. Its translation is CSASGTGVYNEQFF.

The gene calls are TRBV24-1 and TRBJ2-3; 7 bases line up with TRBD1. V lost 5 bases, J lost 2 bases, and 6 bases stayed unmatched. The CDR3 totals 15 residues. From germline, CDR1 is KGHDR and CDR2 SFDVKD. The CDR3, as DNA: TGTGCCACCAGTGTCCCGACAGGGACCACAGATACGCAGTATTTT. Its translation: CATSVPTGTTDTQYF.

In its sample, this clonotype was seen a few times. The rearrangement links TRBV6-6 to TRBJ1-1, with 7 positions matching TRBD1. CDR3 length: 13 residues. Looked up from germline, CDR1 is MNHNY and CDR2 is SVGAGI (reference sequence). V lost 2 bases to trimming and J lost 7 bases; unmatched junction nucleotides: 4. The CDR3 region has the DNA TGTGCCAGCAGTTACACCGGGACAGATGAAGCTTTCTTT. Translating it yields CASSYTGTDEAFF.

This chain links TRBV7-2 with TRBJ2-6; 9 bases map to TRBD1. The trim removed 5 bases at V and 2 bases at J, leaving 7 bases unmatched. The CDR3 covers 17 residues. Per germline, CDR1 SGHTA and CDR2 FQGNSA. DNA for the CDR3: TGTGCCAGCAGCAAGACAGGGGGTTCCCCTGGGGCCAACGTCCTGACTTTC. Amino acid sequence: CASSKTGGSPGANVLTF.

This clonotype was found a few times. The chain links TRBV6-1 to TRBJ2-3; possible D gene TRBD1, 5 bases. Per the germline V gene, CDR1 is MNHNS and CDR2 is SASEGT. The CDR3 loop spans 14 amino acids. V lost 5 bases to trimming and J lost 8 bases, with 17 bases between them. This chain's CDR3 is CASSPRQRMGTQYF. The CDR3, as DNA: TGTGCCAGCAGTCCCCGACAGCGCATGGGTACGCAGTATTTT.

The DNA for the CDR3 is TGCAGTGCTAGGAAACAGGGGGGGAATCAGCCCCAGCATTTT. This sequence encodes CSARKQGGNQPQHF. The chain couples TRBV20-1 to TRBJ1-5, with 8 positions matching TRBD1. Per the germline V gene, CDR1 is DFQATT and CDR2 is SNEGSKA (reference sequence). The J segment lost 4 bases and the V segment lost 3 bases, leaving 5 bases of the junction unmatched. This CDR3 is 14 amino acids long.

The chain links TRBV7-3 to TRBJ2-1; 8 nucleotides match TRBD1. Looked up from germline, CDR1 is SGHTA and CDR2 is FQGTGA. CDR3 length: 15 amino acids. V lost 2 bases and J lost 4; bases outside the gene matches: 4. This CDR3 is CASSLPGQAYNEQFF. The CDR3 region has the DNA TGTGCCAGCAGCTTACCGGGACAGGCGTACAATGAGCAGTTCTTC.

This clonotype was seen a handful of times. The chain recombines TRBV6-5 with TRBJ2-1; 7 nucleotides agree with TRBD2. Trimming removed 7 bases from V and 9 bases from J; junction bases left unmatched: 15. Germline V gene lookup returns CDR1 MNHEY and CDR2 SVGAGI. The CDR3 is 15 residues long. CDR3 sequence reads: CASKLRASGGGEQFF. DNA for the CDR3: TGTGCCAGCAAGTTAAGGGCGTCGGGGGGAGGTGAGCAGTTCTTC.

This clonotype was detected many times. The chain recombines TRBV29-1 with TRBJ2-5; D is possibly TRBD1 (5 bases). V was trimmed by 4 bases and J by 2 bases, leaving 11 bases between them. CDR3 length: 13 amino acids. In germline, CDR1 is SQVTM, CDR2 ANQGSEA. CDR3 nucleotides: TGCAGCGTTGTTCCGGCAGGGCAAGAGACCCAGTACTTC. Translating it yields CSVVPAGQETQYF.

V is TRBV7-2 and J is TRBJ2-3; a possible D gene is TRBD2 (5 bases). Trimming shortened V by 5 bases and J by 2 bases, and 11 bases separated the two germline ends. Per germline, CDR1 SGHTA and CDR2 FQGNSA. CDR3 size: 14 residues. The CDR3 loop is CASSHDYFTDTQYF. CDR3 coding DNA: TGTGCCAGCAGCCACGACTACTTCACAGATACGCAGTATTTT. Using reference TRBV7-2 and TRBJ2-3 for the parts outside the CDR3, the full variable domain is GAGVSQSPSNKVTEKGKDVELRCDPISGHTALYWYRQSLGQGLEFLIYFQGNSAPDKSGLPSDRFSAERTGGSVSTLTIQRTQQEDSAVYLCASSHDYFTDTQYFGPGTRLTVL.

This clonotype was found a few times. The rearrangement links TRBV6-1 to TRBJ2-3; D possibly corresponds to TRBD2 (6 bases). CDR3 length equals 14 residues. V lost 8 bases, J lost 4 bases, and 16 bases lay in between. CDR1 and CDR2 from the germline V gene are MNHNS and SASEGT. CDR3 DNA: TGTGCCAGCGGGCCCGGGGGTAGGGCAGATACGCAGTATTTT. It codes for CASGPGGRADTQYF.

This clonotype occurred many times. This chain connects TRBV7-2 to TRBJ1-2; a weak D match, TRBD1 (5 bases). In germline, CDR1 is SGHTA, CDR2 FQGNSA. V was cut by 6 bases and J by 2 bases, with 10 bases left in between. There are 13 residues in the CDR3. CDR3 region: CASSSGRNYGYTF. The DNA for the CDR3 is TGTGCCAGCAGTTCGGGACGGAACTATGGCTACACCTTC.

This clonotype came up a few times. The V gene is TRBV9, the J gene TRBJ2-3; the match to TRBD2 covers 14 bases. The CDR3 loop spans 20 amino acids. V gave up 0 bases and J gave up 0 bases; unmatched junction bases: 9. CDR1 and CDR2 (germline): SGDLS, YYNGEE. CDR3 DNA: TGTGCCAGCAGCGTAGCCTCCGGGACTAGCGGGGGCCTTAGCACAGATACGCAGTATTTT. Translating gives CASSVASGTSGGLSTDTQYF.

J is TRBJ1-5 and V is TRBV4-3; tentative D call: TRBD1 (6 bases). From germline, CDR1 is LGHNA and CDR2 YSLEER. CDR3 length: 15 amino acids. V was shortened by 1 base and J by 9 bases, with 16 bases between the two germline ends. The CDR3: CASSQVLGGLAPQHF. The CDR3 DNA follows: TGCGCCAGCAGCCAAGTCTTGGGGGGGCTTGCGCCCCAGCATTTT.

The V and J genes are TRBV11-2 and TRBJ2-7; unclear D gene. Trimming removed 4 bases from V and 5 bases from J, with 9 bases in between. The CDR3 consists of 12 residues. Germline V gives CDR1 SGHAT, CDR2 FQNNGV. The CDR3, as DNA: TGTGCCAGCAGCTCGGCGCGGCACGAGCAGTACGTC. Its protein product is CASSSARHEQYV.

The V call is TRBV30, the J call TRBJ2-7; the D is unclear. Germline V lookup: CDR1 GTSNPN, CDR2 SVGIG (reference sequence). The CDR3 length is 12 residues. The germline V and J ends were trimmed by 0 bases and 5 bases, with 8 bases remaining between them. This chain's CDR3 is CAWSVTTHEQYF. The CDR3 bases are TGTGCCTGGAGTGTTACTACCCACGAGCAGTACTTC.